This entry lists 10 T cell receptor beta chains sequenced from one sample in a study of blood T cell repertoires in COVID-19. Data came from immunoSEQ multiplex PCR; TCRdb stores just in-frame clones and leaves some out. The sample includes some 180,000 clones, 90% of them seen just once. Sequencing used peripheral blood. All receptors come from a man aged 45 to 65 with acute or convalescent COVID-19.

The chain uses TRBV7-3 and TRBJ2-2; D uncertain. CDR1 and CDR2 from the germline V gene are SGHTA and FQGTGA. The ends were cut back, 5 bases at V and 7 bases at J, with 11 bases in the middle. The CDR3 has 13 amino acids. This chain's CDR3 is CASSASSGGELFF. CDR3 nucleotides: TGTGCCAGCAGCGCATCGAGTGGCGGGGAGCTGTTTTTT.

In DNA form, the CDR3 reads TGTGCCAGCAGCTCCTTAAGTTGGGAGGTAGCAGATACGCAGTATTTT. Encoded protein: CASSSLSWEVADTQYF. V usage is TRBV7-8 and J usage is TRBJ2-3, with D perhaps TRBD2 (6 bases). Deletions cut 4 bases from V and 4 bases from J, with 18 bases between. This CDR3 has 16 amino acids. CDR1 SGHVS and CDR2 FQNEAQ come from the germline V gene.

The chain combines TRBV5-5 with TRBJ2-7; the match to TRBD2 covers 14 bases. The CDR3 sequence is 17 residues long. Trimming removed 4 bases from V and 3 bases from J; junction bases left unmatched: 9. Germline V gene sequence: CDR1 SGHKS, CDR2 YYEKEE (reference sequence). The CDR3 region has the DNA TGTGCCAGCAGCCCCCGCACCGGGACTAGCGGGAGCTACGAGCAGTACTTC. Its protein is CASSPRTGTSGSYEQYF.

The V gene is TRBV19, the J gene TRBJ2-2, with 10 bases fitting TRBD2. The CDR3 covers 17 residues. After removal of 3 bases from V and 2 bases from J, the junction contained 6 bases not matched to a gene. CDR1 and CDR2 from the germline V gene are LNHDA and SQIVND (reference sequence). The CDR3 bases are TGTGCCAGTAGTATCGCTAGCGGGGGATTCAACACCGGGGAGCTGTTTTTT. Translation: CASSIASGGFNTGELFF.

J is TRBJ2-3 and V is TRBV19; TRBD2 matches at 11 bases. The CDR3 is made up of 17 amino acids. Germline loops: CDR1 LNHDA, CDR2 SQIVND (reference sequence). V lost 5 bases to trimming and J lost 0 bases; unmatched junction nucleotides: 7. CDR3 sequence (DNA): TGTGCCAGTAGTTGGGCTAGCGGGAGGCATAGCACAGATACGCAGTATTTT. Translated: CASSWASGRHSTDTQYF.

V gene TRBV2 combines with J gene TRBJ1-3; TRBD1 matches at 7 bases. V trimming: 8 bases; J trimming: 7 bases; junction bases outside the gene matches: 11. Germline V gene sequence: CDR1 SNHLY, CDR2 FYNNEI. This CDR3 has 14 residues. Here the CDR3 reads CASAPPGGWNTIYF. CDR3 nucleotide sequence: TGTGCCAGCGCTCCACCAGGGGGTTGGAACACCATATATTTT.

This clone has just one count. CDR3 in amino acids: CASSSALGGMGEQYF. CDR3 coding DNA: TGTGCCAGCAGCTCCGCCCTGGGAGGCATGGGAGAGCAGTACTTC. This chain joins TRBV7-3 and TRBJ2-7, with a weak D call TRBD2 (6 bases). The CDR3 spans 15 residues. Germline CDR1 and CDR2: SGHTA and FQGTGA. Trimming took 4 bases from V and 7 from J, leaving 20 bases between them.

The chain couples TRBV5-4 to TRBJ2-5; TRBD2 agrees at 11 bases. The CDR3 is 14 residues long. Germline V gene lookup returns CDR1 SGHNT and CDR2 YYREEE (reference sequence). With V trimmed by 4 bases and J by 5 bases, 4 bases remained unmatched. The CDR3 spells CASSPRTSGETQYF. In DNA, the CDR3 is TGTGCCAGCAGCCCCAGGACTAGCGGGGAGACCCAGTACTTC.

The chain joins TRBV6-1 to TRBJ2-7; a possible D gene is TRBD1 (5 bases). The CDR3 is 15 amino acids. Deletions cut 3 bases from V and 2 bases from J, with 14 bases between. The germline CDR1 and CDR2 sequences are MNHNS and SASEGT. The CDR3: CASSDRAGKPYEQYF. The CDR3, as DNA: TGTGCCAGCAGTGATCGGGCAGGGAAGCCCTACGAGCAGTACTTC.

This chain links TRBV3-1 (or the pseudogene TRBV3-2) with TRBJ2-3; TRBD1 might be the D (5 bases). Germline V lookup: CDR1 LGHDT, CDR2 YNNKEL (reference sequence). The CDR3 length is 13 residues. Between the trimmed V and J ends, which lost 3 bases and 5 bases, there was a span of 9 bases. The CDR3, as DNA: TGTGCCAGCAGCCACAGGGAAGGAGATACGCAGTATTTT. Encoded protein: CASSHREGDTQYF.